This T cell receptor (beta chain) emerged from a study of T cell clones after liver transplantation. Overall study: TCRbeta sequencing after a pre-transplant mixed lymphocyte reaction identified graft-donor-reactive clones, later tracked in post-transplant blood. The study, taken as a whole, reports: These preliminary findings come from unstandardized post-transplant sampling times.

Concerning this clone itself: Its antigen is unknown.

Using immunoSEQ multiplex PCR, the repertoire was profiled, and TCRdb retains in-frame clones only, with some absent. This sample yields 55,000 to 80,000 clones, of which about nine tenths are seen a single time; less than 3% belongs to the top ten. Germline V gene lookup returns CDR1 SGHNT and CDR2 YYREEE (reference sequence). The CDR3 loop spans 16 amino acids. The V gene lost 0 bases and the J gene lost 1 base, with 13 bases spanning the gap. CD3+CD4+ and CD3+CD8+ cells were FACS-sorted from thawed unstimulated PBMCs. This TCR derives from a human donor who received a liver transplant. This chain uses TRBV5-4 with TRBJ2-5, with D maybe TRBD2 (5 bases). Sample: CD4+ T cells from blood, taken before liver transplant. The CDR3 protein is CASSLAGLGGQETQYF. The CDR3 bases are TGTGCCAGCAGCTTGGCTGGGCTCGGAGGCCAAGAGACCCAGTACTTC.